Shown below are 3 T cell receptor beta chains from a single sample sequenced in a study of cytomegalovirus exposure and HLA in healthy donors. PCR amplification relied on 60 Vbeta primers (plus 13 Jbeta primers). Data came from immunoSEQ multiplex PCR; TCRdb stores just in-frame clones and leaves some out. The sample has about 200,000 clones; roughly three quarters are singletons. The sample comprised PBMCs. The receptors were sampled from a male donor in good health and CMV-seropositive.

This chain links TRBV9 with TRBJ2-5; D not resolved. Trimming left V 4 bases short and J 5 bases short, with 9 bases between. The V gene's germline CDR1 is SGDLS and CDR2 YYNGEE. The CDR3 is 12 residues long. The chain's CDR3 is CASSPVLETQYF. DNA of the CDR3: TGTGCCAGCAGCCCTGTTTTGGAGACCCAGTACTTC.

The chain links TRBV7-3 to TRBJ1-2, with a weak D call TRBD1 (6 bases). The V and J ends lost 5 bases and 0 bases respectively, with 10 bases between them. Germline-derived CDR1 and CDR2 are SGHTA and FQGTGA. This CDR3 is 14 amino acids long. The CDR3 nucleotides read TGTGCCAGCAGCCCGGACAGAGCTAACTATGGCTACACCTTC. It translates to CASSPDRANYGYTF. Filled out from reference TRBV7-3 and TRBJ1-2, the complete variable domain reads GAGVSQTPSNKVTEKGKYVELRCDPISGHTALYWYRQSLGQGPEFLIYFQGTGAADDSGLPNDRFFAVRPEGSVSTLKIQRTERGDSAVYLCASSPDRANYGYTFGSGTRLTVV.

The chain links TRBV11-2 to TRBJ2-7, with 8 bases lining up with TRBD1. The CDR3 covers 17 residues. V gave up 0 bases and J gave up 4 bases; unmatched junction bases: 11. Germline V lookup: CDR1 SGHAT, CDR2 FQNNGV. CDR3: CASSLDYGAGGRYEQYF. The CDR3 nucleotides read TGTGCCAGCAGCTTAGACTACGGGGCAGGGGGCAGGTACGAGCAGTACTTC.